This T cell receptor (beta chain) was profiled in a study of T cell responses to AZD1222 COVID-19 vaccine. Study observations and caveats: In the spike-specific TCR repertoire, nearly half reportedly target unmutated variant regions.

Assay used: immunoSEQ multiplex PCR; TCRdb lists only in-frame clones, some missing. The sample carries tens of thousands of clones, around 92% recorded once. CDR1 is SGHTA and CDR2 is FQGTGA in the germline V gene. The V gene end was trimmed by 2 bases and the J gene end by 8 bases; junction bases not matched to a gene: 3. This CDR3 region has 13 residues. Concerning this clone: As yet, its antigen is unknown.

Source: peripheral blood, taken on day 0 of MenACWY control vaccination. This chain links TRBV7-3 with TRBJ1-1; 9 bases agree with TRBD1. The origin of this receptor is an adult in good health. CDR3 residues: CASSLPGTGEAFF. CDR3 nucleotide sequence: TGTGCCAGCAGCTTACCCGGGACAGGGGAAGCTTTCTTT.